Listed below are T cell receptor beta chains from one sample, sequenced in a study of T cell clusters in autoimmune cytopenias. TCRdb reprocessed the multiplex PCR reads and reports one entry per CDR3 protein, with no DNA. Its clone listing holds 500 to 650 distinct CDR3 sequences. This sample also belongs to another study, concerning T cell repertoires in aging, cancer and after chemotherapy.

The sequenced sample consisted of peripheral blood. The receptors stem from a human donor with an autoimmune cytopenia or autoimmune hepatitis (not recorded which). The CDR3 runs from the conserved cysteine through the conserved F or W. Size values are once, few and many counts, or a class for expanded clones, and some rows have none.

CDR3aa: CASSLDGTVYEQYF
v_gene: TRBV5-6
j_gene: TRBJ2-7
abundance: large

CDR3aa: CAPQIGYPPEAFF
v_gene: TRBV10-1
j_gene: TRBJ1-1
abundance: medium-sized

CDR3aa: CASSQVLAGADEQFF
v_gene: TRBV4-1
j_gene: TRBJ2-1
abundance: .

CDR3aa: CASSLADILGDTQYF
v_gene: TRBV5-1
j_gene: TRBJ2-3
abundance: medium-sized

CDR3aa: CSVHSGGTNEKLFF
v_gene: TRBV29-1
j_gene: TRBJ1-4
abundance: .

CDR3aa: CASSATGQVFSYEQYF
v_gene: TRBV18
j_gene: TRBJ2-7
abundance: medium-sized

CDR3aa: CSVEGPSWNEQFF
v_gene: TRBV29-1
j_gene: TRBJ2-1
abundance: large

CDR3aa: CASSPGLNSNQPQHF
v_gene: TRBV5-6
j_gene: TRBJ1-5
abundance: medium-sized

CDR3aa: CASRVRRESQDTQYF
v_gene: TRBV19
j_gene: TRBJ2-3
abundance: large

CDR3aa: CASSLRGQPQHF
v_gene: TRBV7-9
j_gene: TRBJ1-5
abundance: medium-sized

CDR3aa: CAISEAQGPQFF
v_gene: TRBV10-3
j_gene: TRBJ2-1
abundance: medium-sized

CDR3aa: CASSQDGQVPQVYNSPLHF
v_gene: TRBV4-3
j_gene: TRBJ1-6
abundance: medium-sized

CDR3aa: CASSLGGVIGDHEQFF
v_gene: TRBV7-9
j_gene: TRBJ2-1
abundance: large

CDR3aa: CASSFPAGNNEQFF
v_gene: TRBV5-4
j_gene: TRBJ2-1
abundance: large

CDR3aa: CANGRGRGTEAFF
v_gene: TRBV6-5
j_gene: TRBJ1-1
abundance: .

CDR3aa: CASSLEPSVSAEAFF
v_gene: TRBV5-6
j_gene: TRBJ1-1
abundance: large

CDR3aa: CSVDRGTSGETQYF
v_gene: TRBV29-1
j_gene: TRBJ2-5
abundance: .

CDR3aa: CASSPQGKETQYF
v_gene: TRBV6-6
j_gene: TRBJ2-5
abundance: large

CDR3aa: CASSYPSSGRGDTQYF
v_gene: TRBV12-3/TRBV12-4
j_gene: TRBJ2-3
abundance: large

CDR3aa: CASSPPGLAGEQYF
v_gene: TRBV18
j_gene: TRBJ2-7
abundance: large